The 29 T cell receptor beta chains below all came from one sample that was sequenced in a study of T cell changes during pregnancy in multiple sclerosis. Sequenced by immunoSEQ multiplex PCR; TCRdb stores in-frame clones only, minus some. The table includes approximately 100,000 clones, 91% detected once. Sequencing was performed on peripheral blood, taken in the second trimester of pregnancy. These receptors all come from a female donor with multiple sclerosis, enrolled in a pregnancy study.

This rearrangement joins TRBV19 to TRBJ2-3; possibly TRBD2 for D (6 bases). Trimming left V 4 bases short and J 4 bases short, with 15 bases between. CDR3 length equals 15 residues. Germline CDR1 and CDR2: LNHDA and SQIVND (reference sequence). The CDR3 region is CASSSSWEEADTQYF. CDR3 DNA sequence: TGTGCCAGTAGTAGCTCCTGGGAGGAGGCAGATACGCAGTATTTT.

The table lists this clone with a few counts. The gene calls are TRBV5-8 and TRBJ1-5; D is undetermined. Per germline, CDR1 SGHTS and CDR2 YDEGEE. This CDR3 region has 14 residues. Deletions cut 5 bases from V and 4 bases from J, with 13 bases between. CDR3 in DNA: TGTGCCAGCAGTAGATCAGGCCAGAATCAGCCCCAGCATTTT. Translated, it gives CASSRSGQNQPQHF.

The chain has TRBV19 and TRBJ1-5; TRBD1 matches at 7 bases. Per the germline V gene, CDR1 is LNHDA and CDR2 is SQIVND (reference sequence). The CDR3 covers 15 residues. After removal of 5 bases from V and 0 bases from J, the junction contained 4 bases not matched to a gene. CDR3 DNA: TGTGCCAGTAGTGTCGGACAGGTTAGCAATCAGCCCCAGCATTTT. The encoded protein is CASSVGQVSNQPQHF.

This chain links TRBV28 with TRBJ1-1; D unclear. V lost 10 bases and J 5 bases, leaving 17 bases between the germline ends. This CDR3 spans 13 amino acids. CDR1 is MDHEN, CDR2 SYDVKM, per germline. CDR3 coding DNA: TGTGCCACCCGGTTGGGCGGGAATACTGAAGCTTTCTTT. Residues: CATRLGGNTEAFF.

V usage is TRBV5-5 and J usage is TRBJ2-7; maybe TRBD1 (6 bases). Germline CDR1 is SGHKS and CDR2 is YYEKEE (reference sequence). The V and J ends lost 1 base and 4 bases respectively, with 15 bases between them. This CDR3 is built from 15 residues. CDR3 residues: CASSLTGTIVYEQYF. For the CDR3, the DNA is TGTGCCAGCAGCTTGACGGGGACAATCGTATACGAGCAGTACTTC.

This sequence joins TRBV9 and TRBJ1-2; D unresolved. In germline, CDR1 is SGDLS, CDR2 YYNGEE. This CDR3 is built from 16 residues. With 0 bases removed from V and 3 bases from J, the gap between germline ends came to 15 bases. The CDR3 loop reads CASSVVSREGDYGYTF. CDR3 nucleotides: TGTGCCAGCAGCGTAGTCTCGAGGGAGGGCGACTATGGCTACACCTTC.

J is TRBJ2-1 and V is TRBV7-2; no reliable D call. Per the germline V gene, CDR1 is SGHTA and CDR2 is FQGNSA. Deletions cut 6 bases from V and 6 bases from J, with 9 bases between. The CDR3 extends over 12 amino acids. This chain's CDR3 is CASSLLVNEQFF. The CDR3 DNA is TGTGCCAGCAGTCTTCTAGTCAATGAGCAGTTCTTC.

In regard to this clone: The same CDR3 is also encoded by other DNA sequences in this sample. The chain has TRBV6-5 and TRBJ1-2; TRBD1 aligns across 7 bases. Germline V gene sequence: CDR1 MNHEY, CDR2 SVGAGI. Trimming at V came to 4 bases and at J to 2 bases, leaving 1 base not matched to a gene. The CDR3 spans 13 residues. The DNA of the CDR3 is TGTGCCAGCAGTTCGACAGGGAACTATGGCTACACCTTC. The encoded protein is CASSSTGNYGYTF.

The chain employs TRBV18 and TRBJ1-1; TRBD1 matches 9 bases. V lost 1 base, J lost 3 bases, and 15 bases stayed unmatched. Germline loops: CDR1 KGHSH, CDR2 LQKENI. The CDR3 covers 19 residues. CDR3 loop: CASSPLPLLSGQGDTEAFF. DNA for the CDR3: TGTGCCAGCTCACCACTCCCACTACTCTCGGGACAGGGTGACACTGAAGCTTTCTTT.

V and J are TRBV7-9 and TRBJ2-7; D perhaps matches TRBD1 (5 bases). Germline V CDR1 and CDR2: SEHNR, FQNEAQ (reference sequence). V was cut by 3 bases and J by 3 bases, with 15 bases left in between. The CDR3 spans 15 residues. In nucleotides, the CDR3 is TGTGCCAGCAGCTTTTCAGGGCAAAGGGGCTACGAGCAGTACTTC. It specifies CASSFSGQRGYEQYF. Based on the CDR3 plus reference TRBV7-9 and TRBJ2-7, the full variable domain is DTGVSQNPRHKITKRGQNVTFRCDPISEHNRLYWYRQTLGQGPEFLTYFQNEAQLEKSRLLSDRFSAERPKGSFSTLEIQRTEQGDSAMYLCASSFSGQRGYEQYFGPGTRLTVT.

DNA of the CDR3: TGCGCCAGCAGCCGAACTACAGGAAACTCCTACGAGCAGTACTTC. This sequence encodes CASSRTTGNSYEQYF. The genes are TRBV4-3 and TRBJ2-7; tentative D call: TRBD1 (5 bases). V lost 4 bases to trimming and J lost 0 bases, with 13 bases between them. The germline CDR1 and CDR2 sequences are LGHNA and YSLEER. CDR3 length: 15 amino acids.

The rearrangement joins TRBV28 to TRBJ2-1, with D perhaps TRBD1 (5 bases). Trimming shortened V by 8 bases and J by 2 bases, and 16 bases separated the two germline ends. This CDR3 region has 15 residues. Germline V CDR1 and CDR2: MDHEN, SYDVKM. In DNA, the CDR3 is TGTGCCAGCTTAAGGGGCCAAGGGCCCTACAATGAGCAGTTCTTC. Amino acids: CASLRGQGPYNEQFF. Supplemented by reference TRBV28 and TRBJ2-1, the full variable domain reads DVKVTQSSRYLVKRTGEKVFLECVQDMDHENMFWYRQDPGLGLRLIYFSYDVKMKEKGDIPEGYSVSREKKERFSLILESASTNQTSMYLCASLRGQGPYNEQFFGPGTRLTVL.

The gene calls are TRBV6-6 and TRBJ2-7, with a weak D call TRBD1 (5 bases). This CDR3 is 14 amino acids long. Germline values: CDR1 MNHNY, CDR2 SVGAGI (reference sequence). V shed 6 bases and J shed 3 bases, with 15 bases lying between them. The CDR3 sequence: CASSPRDLVYEQYF. The CDR3 nucleotides are TGTGCCAGCAGCCCCAGGGATCTCGTCTACGAGCAGTACTTC.

CDR3 DNA: TGTGCCAGCTCACCCAGGATACAGGGGTTTGTGACTGGAAACACCATATATTTT. Its translation is CASSPRIQGFVTGNTIYF. The chain employs TRBV18 and TRBJ1-3, with 7 bases matching TRBD1. The CDR3 consists of 18 residues. CDR1 is KGHSH, CDR2 LQKENI, per germline. V lost 3 bases to trimming and J lost 2 bases; unmatched junction nucleotides: 13.

This clone was observed a few times. This rearrangement joins TRBV6-4 to TRBJ1-2; D unresolved. V lost 6 bases and J lost 8, with 16 bases in between. Per germline, CDR1 MRHNA and CDR2 SNTAGT. The CDR3 covers 13 residues. The CDR3 reads CASRSGYTEGYTF. In DNA form, the CDR3 reads TGTGCCAGCAGATCCGGATATACGGAGGGCTACACCTTC.

The rearrangement joins TRBV5-6 to TRBJ2-7; D is uncertain. V was pared by 0 bases and J by 2 bases, with 9 bases between. CDR1 and CDR2 (germline): SGHDT, YYEEEE. The CDR3 is made up of 14 amino acids. This chain's CDR3 is CASSLGAYAYEQYF. The DNA of the CDR3 is TGTGCCAGCAGCTTGGGAGCATATGCCTACGAGCAGTACTTC. The full variable domain, in which reference TRBV5-6 and TRBJ2-7 provide the parts outside the CDR3, is DAGVTQSPTHLIKTRGQQVTLRCSPKSGHDTVSWYQQALGQGPQFIFQYYEEEERQRGNFPDRFSGHQFPNYSSELNVNALLLGDSALYLCASSLGAYAYEQYFGPGTRLTVT.

The chain carries TRBV6-5 and TRBJ2-1; a weak D match, TRBD2 (6 bases). V was cut by 7 bases and J by 2 bases, with 15 bases left in between. The CDR3 is 15 residues long. Germline CDR1 reads MNHEY; CDR2 reads SVGAGI. CDR3: CASNPGESPYNEQFF. CDR3 DNA sequence: TGTGCCAGCAACCCGGGGGAGTCCCCCTACAATGAGCAGTTCTTC.

The V gene is TRBV19, the J gene TRBJ2-7; 9 nucleotides line up with TRBD1. This CDR3 is 15 amino acids long. Germline assignment: CDR1 LNHDA and CDR2 SQIVND (reference sequence). With V trimmed by 3 bases and J by 5 bases, 8 bases remained unmatched. The CDR3 loop reads CASSMGQGLIDEQYF. The CDR3 DNA follows: TGTGCCAGTAGTATGGGACAGGGTCTTATCGACGAGCAGTACTTC.

This rearrangement joins TRBV6-4 to TRBJ2-1, with TRBD2 identical over 8 bases. This CDR3 region has 14 residues. Germline V gene data show CDR1 as MRHNA and CDR2 as SNTAGT. The trim removed 4 bases at V and 6 bases at J, leaving 5 bases unmatched. The CDR3 protein is CASSVGTSGNEQFF. Written as DNA, the CDR3 is TGTGCCAGCAGTGTCGGGACTAGTGGCAATGAGCAGTTCTTC.

V and J are TRBV5-1 and TRBJ2-7, with a weak D call TRBD2 (6 bases). The CDR3 totals 13 residues. The ends were cut back, 1 base at V and 8 bases at J, with 13 bases in the middle. The germline V gene encodes CDR1 SGHRS and CDR2 YFSETQ. In nucleotides, the CDR3 is TGCGCCAGCAGCTTGCAGGCCGGGGGAAAGCAGTACTTC. Translation: CASSLQAGGKQYF.

The J gene is TRBJ1-5, the V gene TRBV19; 9 nucleotides align to TRBD1. Losses at the gene ends were 7 bases for V and 1 base for J; bases not matched to a gene: 11. Germline V gene lookup returns CDR1 LNHDA and CDR2 SQIVND (reference sequence). The CDR3 is made up of 17 amino acids. The CDR3 is CASTRGDRALSNQPQHF. The CDR3 DNA reads TGTGCCAGTACCAGGGGGGACAGGGCATTAAGCAATCAGCCCCAGCATTTT. Based on the CDR3 plus reference TRBV19 and TRBJ1-5, the full variable domain is DGGITQSPKYLFRKEGQNVTLSCEQNLNHDAMYWYRQDPGQGLRLIYYSQIVNDFQKGDIAEGYSVSREKKESFPLTVTSAQKNPTAFYLCASTRGDRALSNQPQHFGDGTRLSIL.

This chain links TRBV5-1 with TRBJ2-2; D might be TRBD1 (6 bases). CDR1 SGHRS and CDR2 YFSETQ come from the germline V gene. The CDR3 totals 15 residues. V lost 2 bases to trimming and J lost 6 bases, with 14 bases between them. CDR3 loop: CASSLGGDNPGELFF. Written as DNA, the CDR3 is TGCGCCAGCAGCTTAGGGGGAGACAATCCCGGGGAGCTGTTTTTT.

The CDR3 DNA follows: TGTGCCAGCAGTTACTCGTCGGGAAGAATTAATGAAAAACTGTTTTTT. It encodes CASSYSSGRINEKLFF. This rearrangement joins TRBV6-5 to TRBJ1-4, with D unclear. V dropped 0 bases and J dropped 4 bases, with 12 bases sitting between them. Germline CDR1 and CDR2: MNHEY and SVGAGI. This CDR3 is 16 amino acids long.

The V call is TRBV27, the J call TRBJ2-1; D possibly corresponds to TRBD1 (6 bases). CDR1 and CDR2 (germline): MNHEY, SMNVEV (reference sequence). This CDR3 spans 14 amino acids. With 6 bases removed from V and 2 bases from J, the gap between germline ends came to 11 bases. The CDR3 DNA reads as TGTGCCAGCAGCCGGACAGTCCCCTACAATGAGCAGTTCTTC. It yields the protein CASSRTVPYNEQFF.

This clone was recorded only once. V gene TRBV5-4 combines with J gene TRBJ2-7; weak D call: TRBD2 (5 bases). CDR3 size: 13 residues. Trimming stripped 3 bases from V and 6 bases from J, with 13 bases between. CDR1 is SGHNT, CDR2 YYREEE, per germline (reference sequence). This CDR3 reads CASSYEVATEQYF. DNA for the CDR3: TGTGCCAGCAGCTACGAGGTAGCGACCGAGCAGTACTTC.

V is TRBV7-9 and J is TRBJ2-7; tentatively, D is TRBD1 (6 bases). Germline CDR1 is SEHNR and CDR2 is FQNEAQ (reference sequence). Trimming took off 5 bases at V and 1 base at J, with 18 bases between the two ends. The CDR3 is made up of 16 amino acids. CDR3 nucleotides: TGTGCCAGCAGCAAAAGTCCGGGACATTCATCCTACGAGCAGTACTTC. This translates into CASSKSPGHSSYEQYF. The variable domain in full, completed from reference TRBV7-9 and TRBJ2-7, reads DTGVSQNPRHKITKRGQNVTFRCDPISEHNRLYWYRQTLGQGPEFLTYFQNEAQLEKSRLLSDRFSAERPKGSFSTLEIQRTEQGDSAMYLCASSKSPGHSSYEQYFGPGTRLTVT.

This sequence joins TRBV10-1 and TRBJ2-2, with TRBD1 matching 10 bases. Germline CDR1 is WNHNN and CDR2 is SYGVQD (reference sequence). The V gene end was trimmed by 7 bases and the J gene end by 7 bases; junction bases not matched to a gene: 21. This CDR3 spans 19 amino acids. Here the CDR3 DNA reads TGCGCCAGCACCCAAGCCGGGACAGGGGACAGTTTATACAACGGGGAGCTGTTTTTT. Translating gives CASTQAGTGDSLYNGELFF.

The chain uses TRBV28 and TRBJ2-4, with 8 bases lining up with TRBD1. The junction had 2 bases not matched to a gene; V was cut back by 3 bases and J by 1 base. The CDR3 loop spans 15 amino acids. Germline CDR1 reads MDHEN; CDR2 reads SYDVKM. The CDR3 reads CASSFRGPAKNIQYF. The CDR3 coding sequence is TGTGCCAGCAGTTTCAGGGGGCCGGCCAAAAACATTCAGTACTTC. Together with reference TRBV28 and TRBJ2-4, the CDR3 gives the full variable domain: DVKVTQSSRYLVKRTGEKVFLECVQDMDHENMFWYRQDPGLGLRLIYFSYDVKMKEKGDIPEGYSVSREKKERFSLILESASTNQTSMYLCASSFRGPAKNIQYFGAGTRLSVL.

The chain uses TRBV4-2 and TRBJ2-7; D is possibly TRBD2 (6 bases). Germline CDR1 and CDR2: LGHNA and YNFKEQ. V was trimmed by 4 bases and J by 4 bases, leaving 14 bases between them. This CDR3 has 14 amino acids. This CDR3 is CASSPLAGKYEQYF. CDR3 DNA sequence: TGTGCCAGCAGCCCCCTCGCGGGAAAGTACGAGCAGTACTTC.